These 16 T cell receptor beta chains were all obtained from the same sample, sequenced in a study of T cell responses to AZD1222 COVID-19 vaccine. Assay used: immunoSEQ multiplex PCR; TCRdb lists only in-frame clones, some missing. The table lists approximately 180,000 clones, 75% to 90% of them singletons. This specimen was peripheral blood, taken on day 0 of AZD1222 vaccination. The receptors shown here come from an adult in good health.

The chain couples TRBV23-1 to TRBJ2-5, with D tentatively TRBD2 (7 bases). TRBV23-1 is an ORF, with its function uncertain. Trimming left V 8 bases short and J 6 bases short, with 19 bases between. CDR3 size: 14 residues. The CDR3 DNA follows: TGCGCCAGCGCCCATTCCGGGGGGCGGAAGACCCAGTACTTC. It encodes CASAHSGGRKTQYF.

This clone was counted a few times. The chain is built from TRBV6-6 and TRBJ1-1, with 7 bases aligning to TRBD1. Per germline, CDR1 MNHNY and CDR2 SVGAGI (reference sequence). J gave up 5 bases and V 7 bases, and 7 bases lay outside the gene matches. The CDR3 has 13 residues. CDR3 sequence (DNA): TGTGCCAGCAAAACAGGGGAGTGGACTGAAGCTTTCTTT. It specifies CASKTGEWTEAFF.

The J gene is TRBJ1-2, the V gene TRBV28; no reliable D call. The length of the CDR3 is 14 residues. The germline V gene encodes CDR1 MDHEN and CDR2 SYDVKM. Trimming removed 2 bases from V and 4 bases from J, with 11 bases in between. CDR3 nucleotide sequence: TGTGCCAGCAGTTTAGTTGCAGATATCTATGGCTACACCTTC. Translated, it gives CASSLVADIYGYTF.

V usage is TRBV28 and J usage is TRBJ1-1, with 12 bases aligning to TRBD1. The CDR3 has 15 residues. Germline V gene sequence: CDR1 MDHEN, CDR2 SYDVKM. V gave up 7 bases and J gave up 6 bases; unmatched junction bases: 9. The CDR3 spells CASKKGGTGGPEAFF. The CDR3 DNA reads as TGTGCCAGCAAGAAGGGGGGGACAGGGGGCCCTGAAGCTTTCTTT.

The CDR3 sequence is CASSLQGNYGYTF. CDR3 DNA: TGCGCCAGCAGCTTACAGGGGAACTATGGCTACACCTTC. V is TRBV5-1 and J is TRBJ1-2; TRBD1 agrees at 7 bases. Germline V gene lookup returns CDR1 SGHRS and CDR2 YFSETQ. The CDR3 has 13 amino acids. The ends lost 2 bases at V and 2 bases at J; junction bases unmatched: 0. The full variable domain, completed using reference TRBV5-1 and TRBJ1-2, is KAGVTQTPRYLIKTRGQQVTLSCSPISGHRSVSWYQQTPGQGLQFLFEYFSETQRNKGNFPGRFSGRQFSNSRSEMNVSTLELGDSALYLCASSLQGNYGYTFGSGTRLTVV.

The chain links TRBV12-5 to TRBJ2-7, with TRBD2 matching 7 bases. Germline CDR1 and CDR2: LGHNT and FRNRAP. There are 14 residues in the CDR3. V gave up 1 base and J gave up 4 bases; unmatched junction bases: 4. In DNA, the CDR3 is TGTGCTAGTGGTTTGGGCGGCGGGAGTTACGAGCAGTACTTC. Amino acids: CASGLGGGSYEQYF.

This chain uses TRBV7-8 with TRBJ1-2, with TRBD1 identical over 9 bases. Germline loops: CDR1 SGHVS, CDR2 FQNEAQ. V shed 1 base, J shed 4 bases, and the junction held 4 bases outside the gene matches. The CDR3 totals 15 residues. This chain's CDR3 is CASSLGGQGGYGYTF. The CDR3 coding sequence is TGTGCCAGCAGCTTAGGGGGACAGGGAGGCTATGGCTACACCTTC.

The chain recombines TRBV7-2 with TRBJ1-2; 7 bases align to TRBD1. There are 14 residues in the CDR3. Germline V gene data show CDR1 as SGHTA and CDR2 as FQGNSA. J lost 5 bases, V lost 5 bases, and 8 bases had no gene match. The DNA of the CDR3 is TGTGCCAGCAGCCAAACGGGACAGATGTATGGCTACACCTTC. It is translated as CASSQTGQMYGYTF.

The chain's CDR3 is CASSVTGGEQYF. CDR3 DNA sequence: TGTGCCAGCAGCGTAACAGGTGGGGAGCAGTACTTC. The chain uses TRBV9 and TRBJ2-7; tentatively, D is TRBD1 (5 bases). The CDR3 runs 12 residues. Germline V gives CDR1 SGDLS, CDR2 YYNGEE. The ends were cut back, 1 base at V and 7 bases at J, with 9 bases in the middle.

The chain has TRBV19 and TRBJ1-1; no definite D call. Germline V gene data show CDR1 as LNHDA and CDR2 as SQIVND (reference sequence). Trimming shortened V by 5 bases and J by 4 bases, and 11 bases separated the two germline ends. The CDR3 is 13 residues long. The DNA of the CDR3 is TGTGCCAGTAGTTGGGAAGGTCCCACTGAAGCTTTCTTT. This translates into CASSWEGPTEAFF.

The chain recombines TRBV7-9 with TRBJ2-1; D is unclear. This CDR3 region has 13 residues. CDR1 is SEHNR, CDR2 FQNEAQ, per germline (reference sequence). Trimming removed 1 base from V and 9 bases from J, with 10 bases in between. The CDR3: CASSLVRWGEQFF. CDR3 nucleotides: TGTGCCAGCAGCTTAGTACGATGGGGTGAGCAGTTCTTC. The full variable domain, completed using reference TRBV7-9 and TRBJ2-1, is DTGVSQNPRHKITKRGQNVTFRCDPISEHNRLYWYRQTLGQGPEFLTYFQNEAQLEKSRLLSDRFSAERPKGSFSTLEIQRTEQGDSAMYLCASSLVRWGEQFFGPGTRLTVL.

CDR3 loop: CASRGSSSGANVLTF. The CDR3 bases are TGTGCCAGCAGGGGCAGTAGCTCTGGGGCCAACGTCCTGACTTTC. The rearrangement joins TRBV6-5 to TRBJ2-6; no clear D gene. V lost 6 bases and J 0 bases, leaving 9 bases between the germline ends. The germline gives CDR1 MNHEY, CDR2 SVGAGI. CDR3 length: 15 residues.

J is TRBJ2-7 and V is TRBV5-1, with 9 bases identical to TRBD1. This CDR3 spans 14 amino acids. In germline, CDR1 is SGHRS, CDR2 YFSETQ. Trimming took 1 base from V and 5 from J; bases not matched to a gene: 4. The chain's CDR3 is CASSLLQGANEQYF. The CDR3 DNA follows: TGCGCCAGCAGCTTGTTACAGGGGGCGAACGAGCAGTACTTC.

The chain employs TRBV7-8 and TRBJ2-7, with 7 bases matching TRBD2. Trimming cost V 2 bases and J 4 bases; bases outside gene matches: 14. The CDR3 sequence is 17 residues long. From germline, CDR1 is SGHVS and CDR2 FQNEAQ. The CDR3 here is CASSLRGEGGSTYEQYF. The CDR3 nucleotides read TGTGCCAGCAGCTTACGAGGGGAGGGCGGGAGTACGTACGAGCAGTACTTC.

The rearrangement links TRBV5-4 to TRBJ2-7, with TRBD2 matching 10 bases. Germline loops: CDR1 SGHNT, CDR2 YYREEE (reference sequence). J lost 5 bases, V lost 0 bases, and 5 bases had no gene match. The CDR3 has 15 residues. CDR3 DNA: TGTGCCAGCAGCTTGGACCCTAGCGGGAGTGACGAGCAGTACTTC. Protein: CASSLDPSGSDEQYF. Complete variable domain (other parts from reference TRBV5-4 and TRBJ2-7): ETGVTQSPTHLIKTRGQQVTLRCSSQSGHNTVSWYQQALGQGPQFIFQYYREEENGRGNFPPRFSGLQFPNYSSELNVNALELDDSALYLCASSLDPSGSDEQYFGPGTRLTVT.

The V gene is TRBV12-3 or TRBV12-4, the J gene TRBJ1-1, with D unclear. CDR3 length: 13 amino acids. V gave up 6 bases and J gave up 1 base, with 9 bases separating them. CDR3 loop: CASRVSANTEAFF. For the CDR3, the DNA is TGTGCCAGCAGGGTAAGTGCGAACACTGAAGCTTTCTTT.